Shown below are 5 T cell receptor beta chains from a single sample sequenced in a study of memory CD4+ T cells and cytomegalovirus serostatus. Clones were read by immunoSEQ multiplex PCR, and TCRdb kept only the in-frame ones, dropping some. The profile covers 35,000 to 45,000 clones, with 65% to 80% appearing a single time and over 4.5% taken by the ten largest. Single viable CD3+CD4+CD8-CD45RO+ cells were sorted as the memory CD4+ T cells. Material: memory CD4+ T cells from blood. The receptors here all came from an adult in good health and CMV-seropositive.

This clone was counted between two and nine times. The chain has TRBV15 and TRBJ2-6, with D tentatively TRBD1 (6 bases). The V gene lost 2 bases and the J gene lost 2 bases, with 10 bases spanning the gap. This CDR3 region has 16 residues. Germline CDR1 LNHNV, CDR2 YYDKDF (reference sequence). CDR3 residues: CATSRTNRAGANVLTF. CDR3 nucleotides: TGTGCCACCAGCAGAACCAACAGGGCTGGGGCCAACGTCCTGACTTTC.

The chain recombines TRBV7-2 with TRBJ2-5; possibly TRBD1 for D (9 bases). The CDR3 has 18 amino acids. Germline V gene sequence: CDR1 SGHTA, CDR2 FQGNSA. Trimming removed 4 bases at V and 5 bases at J, with 26 bases between. CDR3 in amino acids: CASSWWGSGTGKGETQYF. DNA of the CDR3: TGTGCCAGCAGCTGGTGGGGTAGCGGGACAGGGAAGGGGGAGACCCAGTACTTC.

The chain is built from TRBV28 and TRBJ1-3, with a possible D match to TRBD1 (6 bases). CDR1 is MDHEN, CDR2 SYDVKM, per germline. CDR3 size: 15 residues. The V and J ends lost 2 bases and 0 bases respectively, with 8 bases between them. DNA of the CDR3: TGTGCCAGCAGTTTAATGACAGGCTCTGGAAACACCATATATTTT. Protein product: CASSLMTGSGNTIYF. Full variable domain (remainder filled in from reference TRBV28 and TRBJ1-3): DVKVTQSSRYLVKRTGEKVFLECVQDMDHENMFWYRQDPGLGLRLIYFSYDVKMKEKGDIPEGYSVSREKKERFSLILESASTNQTSMYLCASSLMTGSGNTIYFGEGSWLTVV.

The V and J genes are TRBV28 and TRBJ1-5; D is perhaps TRBD1 (6 bases). V dropped 6 bases and J dropped 4 bases, with 13 bases sitting between them. Per germline, CDR1 MDHEN and CDR2 SYDVKM. This CDR3 contains 14 residues. The chain's CDR3 is CASRSGARNQPQHF. The CDR3 nucleotides read TGTGCCAGCAGATCAGGGGCGAGGAATCAGCCCCAGCATTTT. The whole variable domain, filled in from reference TRBV28 and TRBJ1-5, reads DVKVTQSSRYLVKRTGEKVFLECVQDMDHENMFWYRQDPGLGLRLIYFSYDVKMKEKGDIPEGYSVSREKKERFSLILESASTNQTSMYLCASRSGARNQPQHFGDGTRLSIL.

The genes are TRBV4-3 and TRBJ1-5; D not certain. The CDR3 has 18 residues. Trimming shortened V by 0 bases and J by 0 bases, and 15 bases separated the two germline ends. Germline CDR1 is LGHNA and CDR2 is YSLEER. CDR3 sequence reads: CASSQDRRTDLSNQPQHF. The CDR3 coding sequence is TGCGCCAGCAGCCAAGATCGCAGGACGGACCTTAGCAATCAGCCCCAGCATTTT.